This TCR beta chain stems from a study of blood T cell repertoires in COVID-19. Overall study context: The United States, Italy and Spain provided the acute and convalescent COVID-19 samples. T cells, B-cell-depleted T cells, or PBMCs provided the cDNA or gDNA that served as material.

In the original processing: Reference gene primer amplification gave nucleated cell count estimates. Profiled with immunoSEQ multiplex PCR; TCRdb holds only in-frame clones, not every one. The DNA was the basis for D and trimming; V, J and clone size are from that table. The sample consists of around 15,000 clones, roughly 85% of them appearing once. V lost 4 bases and J lost 2; bases outside the gene matches: 6. This CDR3 has 15 amino acids. CDR1 is SGDLS and CDR2 is YYNGEE in the germline V gene. The chain has TRBV9 and TRBJ2-3; 8 nucleotides align to TRBD2. This receptor was obtained from a man between 70 and 80 years old in a cohort sampled during active COVID-19. The specimen was peripheral blood. The CDR3 spells CASSSRAGVTDTQYF. CDR3 nucleotides: TGTGCCAGCAGCTCTCGAGCGGGAGTCACAGATACGCAGTATTTT.